These 6 T cell receptor beta chains were sequenced from one sample in a study of technical replicates of blood from a few donors. The protocol was immunoSEQ multiplex PCR, while the TCRdb copy is restricted to in-frame clones and leaves out a portion. The table records about 70,000 clones, 85% to 95% of them present only once. The sample taken for sequencing was T cells isolated from PBMCs. These receptors were obtained from a human donor in good health.

The CDR3 DNA sequence: TGTGCCAGCAGTTTCAGGACAGGGACTGGAAACACCATATATTTT. It yields the protein CASSFRTGTGNTIYF. V and J are TRBV28 and TRBJ1-3; 8 bases fit TRBD1. Germline-derived CDR1 and CDR2 are MDHEN and SYDVKM. Trimming at V came to 3 bases and at J to 2 bases, leaving 3 bases not matched to a gene. This CDR3 is built from 15 residues.

The V gene is TRBV10-3, the J gene TRBJ2-1; D may be TRBD2 (5 bases). This CDR3 is built from 13 residues. The germline gives CDR1 ENHRY, CDR2 SYGVKD. V was cut by 4 bases and J by 3 bases, with 7 bases left in between. CDR3 amino acids: CAISGGDYNEQFF. The DNA of the CDR3 is TGTGCCATCAGTGGGGGAGACTACAATGAGCAGTTCTTC.

This clone occurred a few times. This chain joins TRBV5-4 and TRBJ2-5, with TRBD1 matching 7 bases. The CDR3 has 14 residues. Germline trimming cut 4 bases from V and 4 bases from J; bases unmatched to any gene: 7. Germline CDR1 reads SGHNT; CDR2 reads YYREEE (reference sequence). The CDR3 nucleotides read TGTGCCAGCAGCGATTACAGGGGTGGAGAGACCCAGTACTTC. Translating gives CASSDYRGGETQYF.

This clone was recorded only once. The chain combines TRBV19 with TRBJ2-2, with D possibly being TRBD1 (6 bases). Germline lookup yields CDR1 LNHDA and CDR2 SQIVND (reference sequence). Deletions cut 1 base from V and 5 bases from J, with 8 bases between. The CDR3 is 14 residues long. CDR3 coding DNA: TGTGCCAGTAGTATAGTGCAGGGGACCGGGGAGCTGTTTTTT. Amino acids: CASSIVQGTGELFF.

The V call is TRBV9, the J call TRBJ2-7; 7 bases fit TRBD1. Germline loops: CDR1 SGDLS, CDR2 YYNGEE. The V segment lost 0 bases and the J segment 3 bases; nucleotides outside the gene matches: 3. The CDR3 loop spans 14 amino acids. The CDR3 nucleotides read TGTGCCAGCAGCGTAGGGGACAGAGGCTACGAGCAGTACTTC. This gives the protein CASSVGDRGYEQYF. Full variable domain (outside the CDR3, taken from reference TRBV9 and TRBJ2-7): DSGVTQTPKHLITATGQRVTLRCSPRSGDLSVYWYQQSLDQGLQFLIQYYNGEERAKGNILERFSAQQFPDLHSELNLSSLELGDSALYFCASSVGDRGYEQYFGPGTRLTVT.

V usage is TRBV6-5 and J usage is TRBJ1-6; the D gene is possibly TRBD1 (6 bases). Between the trimmed V and J ends, which lost 0 bases and 7 bases, there was a span of 13 bases. Germline V gene data show CDR1 as MNHEY and CDR2 as SVGAGI. There are 16 residues in the CDR3. CDR3 amino acids: CASSYSGGGANSPLHF. The CDR3, as DNA: TGTGCCAGCAGTTACTCGGGGGGGGGCGCGAATTCACCCCTCCACTTT.